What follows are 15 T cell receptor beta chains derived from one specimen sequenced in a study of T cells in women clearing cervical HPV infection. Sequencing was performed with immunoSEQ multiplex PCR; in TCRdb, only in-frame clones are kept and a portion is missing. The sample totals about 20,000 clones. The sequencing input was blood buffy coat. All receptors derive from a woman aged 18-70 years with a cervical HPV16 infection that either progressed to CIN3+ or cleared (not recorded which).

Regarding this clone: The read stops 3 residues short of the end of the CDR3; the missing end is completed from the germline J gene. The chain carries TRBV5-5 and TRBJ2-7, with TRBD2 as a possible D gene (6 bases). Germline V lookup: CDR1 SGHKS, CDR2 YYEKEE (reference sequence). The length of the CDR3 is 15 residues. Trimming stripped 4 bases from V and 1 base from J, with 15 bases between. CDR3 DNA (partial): TGTGCCAGCAGCCGGGACTGGACAAGATCCTACGAG. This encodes CASSRDWTRSYE. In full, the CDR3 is CASSRDWTRSYEQYF.

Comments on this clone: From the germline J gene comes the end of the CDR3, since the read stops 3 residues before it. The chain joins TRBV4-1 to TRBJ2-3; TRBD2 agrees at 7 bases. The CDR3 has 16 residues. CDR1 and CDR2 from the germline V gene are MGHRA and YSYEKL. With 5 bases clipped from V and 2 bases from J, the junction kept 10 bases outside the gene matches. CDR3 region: CASSYSPSGPTDTQYF. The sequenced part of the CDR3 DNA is TGCGCCAGCAGCTACAGCCCTAGCGGACCCACAGATACG.

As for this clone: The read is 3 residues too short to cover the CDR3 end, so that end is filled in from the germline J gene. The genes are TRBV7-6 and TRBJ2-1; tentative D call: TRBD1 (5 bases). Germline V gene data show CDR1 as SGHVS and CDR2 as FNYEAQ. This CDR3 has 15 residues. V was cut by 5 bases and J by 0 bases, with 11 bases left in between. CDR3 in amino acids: CASSNTGYSYNEQFF. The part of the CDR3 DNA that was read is TGTGCCAGCAGCAACACAGGTTACTCCTACAATGAG.

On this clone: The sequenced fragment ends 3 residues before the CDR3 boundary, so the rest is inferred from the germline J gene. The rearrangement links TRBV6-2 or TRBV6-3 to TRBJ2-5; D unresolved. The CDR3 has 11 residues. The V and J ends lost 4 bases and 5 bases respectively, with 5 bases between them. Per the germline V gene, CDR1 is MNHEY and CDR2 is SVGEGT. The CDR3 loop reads CASSLRETQYF. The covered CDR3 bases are TGTGCCAGCAGTTTAAGGGAGACC.

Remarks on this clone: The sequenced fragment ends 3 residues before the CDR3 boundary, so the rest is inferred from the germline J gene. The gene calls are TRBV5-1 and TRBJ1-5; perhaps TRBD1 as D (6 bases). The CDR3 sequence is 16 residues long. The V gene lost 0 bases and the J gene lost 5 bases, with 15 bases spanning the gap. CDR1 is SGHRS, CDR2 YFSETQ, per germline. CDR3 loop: CASSLEGGTADQPQHF. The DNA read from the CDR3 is TGCGCCAGCAGCTTGGAAGGGGGAACAGCCGATCAGCCC.

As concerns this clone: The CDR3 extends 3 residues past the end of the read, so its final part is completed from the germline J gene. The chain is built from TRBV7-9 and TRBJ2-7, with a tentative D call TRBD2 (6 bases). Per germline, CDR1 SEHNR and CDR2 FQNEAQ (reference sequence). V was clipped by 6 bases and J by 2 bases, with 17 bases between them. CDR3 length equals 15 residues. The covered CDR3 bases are TGTGCCAGCAGGGAGGGGATGGGCACGACCTACGAG. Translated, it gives CASREGMGTTYE. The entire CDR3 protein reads CASREGMGTTYEQYF.

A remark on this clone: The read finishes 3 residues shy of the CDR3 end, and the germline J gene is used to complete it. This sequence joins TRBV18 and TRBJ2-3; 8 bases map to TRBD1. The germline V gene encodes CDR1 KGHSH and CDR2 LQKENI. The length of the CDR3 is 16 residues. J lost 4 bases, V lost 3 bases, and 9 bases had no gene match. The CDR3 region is CASSPQTGERSDTQYF. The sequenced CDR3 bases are TGTGCCAGCTCACCCCAGACAGGGGAGAGGTCAGATACG.

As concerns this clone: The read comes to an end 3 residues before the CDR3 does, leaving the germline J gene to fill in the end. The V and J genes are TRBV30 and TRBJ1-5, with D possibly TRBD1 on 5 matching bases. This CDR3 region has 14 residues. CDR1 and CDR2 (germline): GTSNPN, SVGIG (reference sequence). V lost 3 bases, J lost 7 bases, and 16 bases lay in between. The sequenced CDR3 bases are TGTGCCTGGAGCCAGACAGAAAACTACCAGCCC. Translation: CAWSQTENYQP. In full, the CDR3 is CAWSQTENYQPQHF.

Partial CDR3 DNA: TGTGCCAGCAGCTTAGGGGACAGGGGAAGCACTGAA. It encodes CASSLGDRGSTE. In full, the CDR3 reads CASSLGDRGSTEAFF. The chain recombines TRBV13 with TRBJ1-1, with TRBD1 matching over 9 bases. Read sequence stops 3 residues before the CDR3 end, and the germline J gene provides the missing end. The CDR3 is 15 residues long. Per the germline V gene, CDR1 is PRHDT and CDR2 is FYEKMQ (reference sequence). J lost 4 bases, V lost 0 bases, and 3 bases had no gene match.

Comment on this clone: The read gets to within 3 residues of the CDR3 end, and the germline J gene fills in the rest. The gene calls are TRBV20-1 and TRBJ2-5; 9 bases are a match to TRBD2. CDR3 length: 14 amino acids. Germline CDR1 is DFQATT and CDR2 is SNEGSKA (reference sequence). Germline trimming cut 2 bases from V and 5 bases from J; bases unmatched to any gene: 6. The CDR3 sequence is CSARLAGSVETQYF. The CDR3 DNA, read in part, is TGCAGTGCTAGACTAGCGGGGTCCGTTGAGACC.

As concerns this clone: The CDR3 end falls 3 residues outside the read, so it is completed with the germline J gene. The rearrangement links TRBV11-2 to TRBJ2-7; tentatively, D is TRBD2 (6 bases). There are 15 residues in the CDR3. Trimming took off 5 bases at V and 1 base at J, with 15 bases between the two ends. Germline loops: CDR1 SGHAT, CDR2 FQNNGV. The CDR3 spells CASSPSSGLSYEQYF. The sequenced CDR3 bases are TGTGCCAGCAGCCCGAGCTCGGGACTTTCCTACGAG.

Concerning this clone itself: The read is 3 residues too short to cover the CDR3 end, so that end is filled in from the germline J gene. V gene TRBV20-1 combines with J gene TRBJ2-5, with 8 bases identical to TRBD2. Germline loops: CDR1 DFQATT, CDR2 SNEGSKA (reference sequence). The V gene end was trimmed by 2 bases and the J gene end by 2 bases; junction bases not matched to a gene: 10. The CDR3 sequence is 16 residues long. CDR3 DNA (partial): TGCAGTGCTAGATCAGGTTATTTAGCGGGGCAAGAGACC. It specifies CSARSGYLAGQET. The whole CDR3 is CSARSGYLAGQETQYF.

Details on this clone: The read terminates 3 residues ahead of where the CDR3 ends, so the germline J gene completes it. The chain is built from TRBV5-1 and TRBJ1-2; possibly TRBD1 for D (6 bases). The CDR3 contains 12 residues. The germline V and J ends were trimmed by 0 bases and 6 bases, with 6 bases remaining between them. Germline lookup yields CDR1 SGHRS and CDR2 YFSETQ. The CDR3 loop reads CASSLDRDGYTF. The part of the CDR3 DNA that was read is TGCGCCAGCAGCTTGGACAGGGATGGC. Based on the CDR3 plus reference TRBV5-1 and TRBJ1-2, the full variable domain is KAGVTQTPRYLIKTRGQQVTLSCSPISGHRSVSWYQQTPGQGLQFLFEYFSETQRNKGNFPGRFSGRQFSNSRSEMNVSTLELGDSALYLCASSLDRDGYTFGSGTRLTVV.

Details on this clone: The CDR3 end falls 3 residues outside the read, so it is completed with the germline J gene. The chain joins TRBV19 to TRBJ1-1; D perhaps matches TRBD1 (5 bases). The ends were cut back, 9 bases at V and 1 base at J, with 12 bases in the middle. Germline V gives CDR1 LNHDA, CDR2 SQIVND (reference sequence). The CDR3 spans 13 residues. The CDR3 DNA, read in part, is TGTGCCAGCGGGACTACACAGAACACTGAA. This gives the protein CASGTTQNTE. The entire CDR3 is CASGTTQNTEAFF.

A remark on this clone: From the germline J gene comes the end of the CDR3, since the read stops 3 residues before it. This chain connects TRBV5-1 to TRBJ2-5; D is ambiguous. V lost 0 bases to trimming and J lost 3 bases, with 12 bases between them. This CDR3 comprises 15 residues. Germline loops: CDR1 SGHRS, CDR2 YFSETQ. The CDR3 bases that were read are TGCGCCAGCAGCTTGGCCTTGACTGGAAAAGAGACC. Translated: CASSLALTGKET. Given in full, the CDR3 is CASSLALTGKETQYF.